Included here is one T cell receptor (beta chain) sequence, with context. Its target is unknown. PCR was performed a second time for about 6 to 11 cycles using a sample-barcoded 5' primer and a J-beta primer mix. Tagging of each cDNA molecule was performed by a template-switch adaptor with 12 random nucleotides. From the 5' RACE reads, TCRdb called clonotypes with MiXCR, one entry per CDR3 protein. The data contain over 1,300,000 distinct CDR3 sequences, approximately 63% of them singletons. CDR3 length: 13 residues. The germline V gene encodes CDR1 SEHNR and CDR2 FQNEAQ (reference sequence). Trimming pared 5 bases from V and 3 bases from J, leaving 10 bases between. Each donor supplied around 9.6 milliliters of peripheral blood. The sample is drawn from a study of blood T cells in healthy people across ages. Study-wide points: Since the PBMCs were unsorted, naive and antigen-experienced cells could not be conclusively compared.

V is TRBV7-9 and J is TRBJ2-5; D is unresolved. This TCR came from a man aged 18 to 30 in good health. Sequenced material: blood. CDR3 residues: CASSAYTEETQYF. CDR3 nucleotides: TGTGCCAGCAGCGCTTACACAGAAGAGACCCAGTACTTC.